These T cell receptor beta chains were read from a single sample in a study of technical replicates of blood from a handful of donors. TCRdb keeps only in-frame clones here, not all; method: immunoSEQ multiplex PCR. This table holds 70,000 to 90,000 clones, 90% to 95% found once. Sequenced material: T cells isolated from PBMCs. The receptors here all came from a human donor in good health. The CDR3 runs from the conserved cysteine through the conserved F or W. The D gene is left open where the match is weak. Expanded clones are given a class, and other clones once, few, many or no size at all.

size	length	V	J	D	DNA	CDR3
-	16	TRBV5-4	TRBJ2-2	TRBD1	TGTGCCAGCAGCTTGGTGGGGACAGGGATCACCGGGGAGCTGTTTTTT	CASSLVGTGITGELFF
-	14	TRBV2	TRBJ2-7	-	TGTGCCAGCACATACTCCGCGACAACAGGCGAGCAGTACTTC	CASTYSATTGEQYF
-	14	TRBV2	TRBJ1-5	-	TGTGCCAGCAGCGAACAGGGATCCCATCAGCCCCAGCATTTT	CASSEQGSHQPQHF
-	15	TRBV10-3	TRBJ2-1	TRBD2	TGTGCCATCAGTGAGGCTAGCGGTTCCTACAATGAGCAGTTCTTC	CAISEASGSYNEQFF
few	15	TRBV7-9	TRBJ1-6	TRBD1	TGTGCCAGCAGCCCATGGACAGGGGGTAGTTCACCCCTCCACTTT	CASSPWTGGSSPLHF
-	14	TRBV10-1	TRBJ2-7	TRBD2	TGCGCCAGCAGTGAATTAGCGGGGGGTAACGAGCAGTACTTC	CASSELAGGNEQYF
-	15	TRBV2	TRBJ1-5	TRBD1	TGTGCCAGCAGCTTTATGGGACAGGGAATGGAGCCCCAGCATTTT	CASSFMGQGMEPQHF
-	15	TRBV6-6	TRBJ2-5	TRBD1	TGTGCCAGCAGTCCAGGACAGGGGGTGGAAGAGACCCAGTACTTC	CASSPGQGVEETQYF
-	12	TRBV15	TRBJ2-1	TRBD1	TGTGCCACCAGCAGTGCCACAGGGGGGCAGTTCTTC	CATSSATGGQFF
-	14	TRBV27	TRBJ1-1	-	TGTGCCAGCAGTTTATTTGACGGGGGCACTGAAGCTTTCTTT	CASSLFDGGTEAFF
-	15	TRBV2	TRBJ2-1	TRBD1	TGTGCCAGCACCAGACGACAGGGGGCGAACAATGAGCAGTTCTTC	CASTRRQGANNEQFF
-	14	TRBV19	TRBJ2-7	TRBD1	TGTGCCAGTAGGGTAGGGACAGGGACGTACGAGCAGTACTTC	CASRVGTGTYEQYF
-	15	TRBV7-2	TRBJ1-5	-	TGTGCCAGCAGCTTAGGTGGGTGGTACGGGCAGCCCCAGCATTTT	CASSLGGWYGQPQHF
-	16	TRBV5-4	TRBJ2-6	-	TGTGCCAGCTGGGCGGGGGCGTACTCTGGGGCCAACGTCCTGACTTTC	CASWAGAYSGANVLTF
-	15	TRBV4-2	TRBJ1-1	-	TGTGCCAGCAGCGGTAGTTTCCGGGGGGATACTGAAGCTTTCTTT	CASSGSFRGDTEAFF
-	13	TRBV5-4	TRBJ2-4	TRBD1	TGTGCCAGCAGCCCCGGGACAGGGGACATTCAGTACTTC	CASSPGTGDIQYF
-	13	TRBV9	TRBJ2-1	-	TGTGCCAGCAGTGCGGTCCAGTACAATGAGCAGTTCTTC	CASSAVQYNEQFF
-	15	TRBV27	TRBJ2-7	TRBD1	TGTGCCAGCAGTCTTCGGACAGGGGGGGCCTACGAGCAGTACTTC	CASSLRTGGAYEQYF
-	14	TRBV5-4	TRBJ2-1	TRBD2	TGTGCCAGCAGCTCGATGGGACTAGCCAATGAGCAGTTCTTC	CASSSMGLANEQFF
-	11	TRBV4-1	TRBJ2-1	TRBD1	TGCGCCAGCAGCCGGGACAGTCAACAGTTCTTC	CASSRDSQQFF
-	15	TRBV7-9	TRBJ2-5	TRBD2	TGTGCCAGCAGCGTGGGGCTAGCGGTCCGAGAGACCCAGTACTTC	CASSVGLAVRETQYF
-	14	TRBV7-8	TRBJ2-1	TRBD2	TGTGCCAGCAGGAGAGCTAGCGGGGTTGATGAGCAGTTCTTC	CASRRASGVDEQFF
-	15	TRBV21-1	TRBJ2-7	-	TGTGCCAGCAGAGCTACGAGGACAGGGTCCTACGAGCAGTACTTC	CASRATRTGSYEQYF
-	16	TRBV2	TRBJ2-3	-	TGTGCCAGCAGTGAAGTGGCCCTAGCCGACACAGATACGCAGTATTTT	CASSEVALADTDTQYF
-	15	TRBV19	TRBJ1-1	TRBD1	TGTGCCAGCACTAGGACAGGGTCTATGAACACTGAAGCTTTCTTT	CASTRTGSMNTEAFF
once	13	TRBV10-3	TRBJ2-7	TRBD1	TGTGCCATCAGGGGACAGGGTTTCCACGAGCAGTACTTC	CAIRGQGFHEQYF
-	13	TRBV27	TRBJ2-7	-	TGTGCCAGCAGTTTCGGGGTCTCCTACGAGCAGTACTTC	CASSFGVSYEQYF
-	12	TRBV11-3	TRBJ2-2	-	TGTGCCAGCAGCACTTATACCGGGGAGCTGTTTTTT	CASSTYTGELFF
once	11	TRBV27	TRBJ2-7	-	TGTGCCAGCAGTCCGTCCTACGAGCAGTACTTC	CASSPSYEQYF
-	18	TRBV27	TRBJ1-2	TRBD1	TGTGCCAGCAGTTCATACCGGGACAGGGGGCTAGATTACTATGGCTACACCTTC	CASSSYRDRGLDYYGYTF
-	15	TRBV6-5	TRBJ2-3	-	TGTGCCAGCAGTTACTCGCCCTTCTACACAGATACGCAGTATTTT	CASSYSPFYTDTQYF
-	16	TRBV7-2	TRBJ2-7	TRBD1	TGTGCCAGCAGCTTAGTTGGTGGACAGGGTGGCTACGAGCAGTACTTC	CASSLVGGQGGYEQYF
-	16	TRBV28	TRBJ2-7	TRBD2	TGTGCCAGCAGTTTATCACGGTCTAGCGGGAGATACGAGCAGTACTTC	CASSLSRSSGRYEQYF
-	12	TRBV27	TRBJ2-7	-	TGTGCCACCAGGGGGGGGCTATACGAGCAGTACTTC	CATRGGLYEQYF
-	13	TRBV5-1	TRBJ1-4	-	TGCGCCAGCAATCGCGGAGAAAATGAAAAACTGTTTTTT	CASNRGENEKLFF
once	13	TRBV4-2	TRBJ1-1	-	TGTGCCAGCAGCCTGGACTGGGACACTGAAGCTTTCTTT	CASSLDWDTEAFF
once	14	TRBV5-6	TRBJ1-2	-	TGTGCCAGCAGCCTAAGACAGGTTGGCACTGGCTACACCTTC	CASSLRQVGTGYTF
-	14	TRBV7-3	TRBJ1-1	TRBD1	TGTGCCAGCAGCCGACAGGGATCGAACACTGAAGCTTTCTTT	CASSRQGSNTEAFF
-	15	TRBV2	TRBJ2-5	TRBD1	TGTGCCAGCAGTGAAAAGGGGGCGACGCCAGAGACCCAGTACTTC	CASSEKGATPETQYF
-	17	TRBV7-8	TRBJ2-3	TRBD2	TGTGCCAGCAGTTTCGCGGGTAGCGGGGTAAGAACAGATACGCAGTATTTT	CASSFAGSGVRTDTQYF
-	16	TRBV28	TRBJ2-3	-	TGTGCCAGCAGTCTCTACGACAAGTCTAGCACAGATACGCAGTATTTT	CASSLYDKSSTDTQYF
-	17	TRBV18	TRBJ2-3	TRBD1	TGTGCCAGCTCACCACCGCGGGGACAGGGGAGCACAGATACGCAGTATTTT	CASSPPRGQGSTDTQYF
-	14	TRBV6-5	TRBJ2-3	-	TGTGCCAGCAGTTCGACTAGTCCGCCAGATACGCAGTATTTT	CASSSTSPPDTQYF
-	14	TRBV2	TRBJ2-7	TRBD1	TGTGCCAGCAAAACAGGGGGCCTCTCCTACGAGCAGTACTTC	CASKTGGLSYEQYF
-	14	TRBV9	TRBJ1-2	-	TGTGCCAGCAGCCCCTCCACTGGGGAGACTGGCTACACCTTC	CASSPSTGETGYTF
-	14	TRBV14	TRBJ2-7	TRBD1	TGTGCCAGCAGCCGGACAGGGATATCCTACGAGCAGTACTTC	CASSRTGISYEQYF
-	15	TRBV7-6	TRBJ2-2	TRBD1	TGTGCCAGCAGCTTCGGGACAGGGAACACCGGGGAGCTGTTTTTT	CASSFGTGNTGELFF
few	14	TRBV4-1	TRBJ1-1	-	TGCGCCAGCAAACAGGTTGCGACTCACACTGAAGCTTTCTTT	CASKQVATHTEAFF